This entry features one T cell receptor beta chain sequence. V lost 0 bases to trimming and J lost 4 bases, with 6 bases between them. Germline-derived CDR1 and CDR2 are GTSNPN and SVGIG (reference sequence). CDR3 length: 13 residues. This sample stems from a study of T cell changes during pregnancy in multiple sclerosis. Produced via immunoSEQ multiplex PCR; TCRdb's table is partial and in-frame only. The sample carries 25,000 to 35,000 clones, 92% recorded once. The TCR comes from a female donor in good health, enrolled as a control in a pregnancy study. The sequencing used peripheral blood, collected in the first trimester of pregnancy. The V and J genes are TRBV30 and TRBJ2-2; unclear D gene. In nucleotides, the CDR3 is TGTGCCTGGAGTGTAACGGGCACCGGGGAGCTGTTTTTT. Amino acid sequence: CAWSVTGTGELFF.